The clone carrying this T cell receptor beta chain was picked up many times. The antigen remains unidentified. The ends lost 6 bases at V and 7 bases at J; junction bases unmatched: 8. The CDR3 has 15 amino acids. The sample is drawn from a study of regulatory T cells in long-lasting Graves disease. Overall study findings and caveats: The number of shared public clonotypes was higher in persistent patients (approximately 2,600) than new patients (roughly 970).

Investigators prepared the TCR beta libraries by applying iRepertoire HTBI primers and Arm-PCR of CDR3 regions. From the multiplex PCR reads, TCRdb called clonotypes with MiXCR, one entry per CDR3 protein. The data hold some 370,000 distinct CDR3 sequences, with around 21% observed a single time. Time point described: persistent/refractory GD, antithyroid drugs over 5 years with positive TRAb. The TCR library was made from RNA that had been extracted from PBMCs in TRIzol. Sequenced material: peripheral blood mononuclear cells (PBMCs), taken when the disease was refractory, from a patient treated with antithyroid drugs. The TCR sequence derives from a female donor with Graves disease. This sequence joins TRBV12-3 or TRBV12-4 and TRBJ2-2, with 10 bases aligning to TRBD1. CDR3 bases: TGTGCCAGCAGCCTCGACAGGGGGCTCATCGGGGAGCTGTTTTTT. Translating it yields CASSLDRGLIGELFF.